This entry lists 5 T cell receptor beta chains sequenced from one sample in a study of T cell responses to AZD1222 COVID-19 vaccine. TCRdb's table, derived via immunoSEQ multiplex PCR, lists solely in-frame clones and lacks some. The sample includes around 150,000 clones. Sequencing used peripheral blood. Receptors were obtained from an adult in good health.

CDR3 nucleotides: TGCGCCAGCAGTGAAAGGAGAAATGGCTACACCTTC. It is translated as CASSERRNGYTF. V usage is TRBV10-2 and J usage is TRBJ1-2; D is unresolved. V lost 3 bases and J 6 bases, leaving 8 bases between the germline ends. This CDR3 is 12 amino acids long. Germline V lookup: CDR1 WSHSY, CDR2 SAAADI.

The rearrangement uses TRBV2 and TRBJ1-2; D remains ambiguous. V was clipped by 11 bases and J by 11 bases, with 21 bases between them. Looked up from germline, CDR1 is SNHLY and CDR2 is FYNNEI. The CDR3 spans 12 residues. CDR3 loop: CASRGRGRKYTF. Here the CDR3 DNA reads TGTGCCTCCCGAGGGCGCGGGCGGAAGTACACCTTC.

V and J are TRBV6-2 or TRBV6-3 and TRBJ1-5, with a weak D call TRBD1 (6 bases). Trimming cost V 2 bases and J 5 bases, with 10 bases left between them. Germline V gene sequence: CDR1 MNHEY, CDR2 SVGEGT. There are 14 residues in the CDR3. Here the CDR3 reads CASSYPGQYQPQHF. The CDR3 region has the DNA TGTGCCAGCAGTTACCCAGGACAGTATCAGCCCCAGCATTTT.

The CDR3 DNA is TGTGCCAGCAGTTTAGGCGGGGAAAGCTACGAGCAGTACTTC. Translation gives CASSLGGESYEQYF. The chain joins TRBV28 to TRBJ2-7; the D gene is possibly TRBD2 (6 bases). CDR3 length: 14 amino acids. In germline, CDR1 is MDHEN, CDR2 SYDVKM. Trimming removed 2 bases from V and 3 bases from J, with 11 bases in between.

The genes are TRBV6-5 and TRBJ1-4, with D possibly being TRBD1 (6 bases). The CDR3 covers 15 residues. CDR1 and CDR2 from the germline V gene are MNHEY and SVGAGI. Trimming took 2 bases from V and 5 from J, leaving 12 bases between them. The CDR3 sequence is CASSYGDRRNEKLFF. The DNA for the CDR3 is TGTGCCAGCAGTTACGGTGACAGGAGAAATGAAAAACTGTTTTTT.